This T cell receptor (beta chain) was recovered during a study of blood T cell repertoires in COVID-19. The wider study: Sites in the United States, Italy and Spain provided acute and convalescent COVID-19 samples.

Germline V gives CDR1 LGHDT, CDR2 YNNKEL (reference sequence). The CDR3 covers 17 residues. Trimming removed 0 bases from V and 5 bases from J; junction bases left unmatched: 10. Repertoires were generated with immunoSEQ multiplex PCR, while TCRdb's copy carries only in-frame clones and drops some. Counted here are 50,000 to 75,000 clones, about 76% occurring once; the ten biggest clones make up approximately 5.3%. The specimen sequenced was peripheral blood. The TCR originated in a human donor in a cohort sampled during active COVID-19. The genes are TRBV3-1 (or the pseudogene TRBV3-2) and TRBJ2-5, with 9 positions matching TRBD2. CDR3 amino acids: CASSQDWSGGTGETQYF. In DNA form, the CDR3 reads TGTGCCAGCAGCCAAGATTGGAGCGGGGGGACTGGGGAGACCCAGTACTTC.